Here is one T cell receptor beta chain with its context. Its target is unknown. These data belong to a study of vaccination and CD4 T cells after COVID-19. Study context: The convalescents were made up of six males and four females, two of whom were Hispanic. Study conclusions and caveats: Spike mono-reactive clones accounted for 304 of the 307 vaccine-specific clones found in convalescent patients.

The germline V gene encodes CDR1 SGHTA and CDR2 FQGNSA. The junction had 6 bases not matched to a gene; V was cut back by 3 bases and J by 4 bases. The CDR3 loop spans 16 amino acids. The Oncomine TCR Beta short-read assay generated sequence data from the DNA of cultured CD4+ T cells. Via MiXCR, TCRdb re-called the PCR reads, giving one row per CDR3 protein. The table lists about 13,000 distinct CDR3 sequences, roughly 37% of them singletons, with around an eighth in the top ten. The treatment here: approximately nine-day PBMC culture with coronavirus spike peptide pools or control peptides (ViraFEST assay). Peptide-pool expansion of antigen-specific T cells preceded TCR sequencing in ViraFEST.

This clonotype was obtained from a human donor who had recovered from COVID-19. Sequences were obtained from CD4+ T cells from blood, cultured in vitro. The rearrangement links TRBV7-2 to TRBJ2-3; TRBD2 aligns across 11 bases. DNA for the CDR3: TGTGCCAGCAGCTTGTACGGGACTAGCGGTGCAGATACGCAGTATTTT. This translates into CASSLYGTSGADTQYF.